This is a list of T cell receptor beta chains from one sample in a study of shared clonotypes between healthy human individuals. Produced via immunoSEQ multiplex PCR; TCRdb's table is partial and in-frame only. The sample holds around 530,000 clones, around three quarters seen once. Sequenced: PBMCs. These receptors came from a woman in her thirties or forties in good health. Some clones in this sample may be carry-over from other donors' samples. Each CDR3 is given with its conserved first and last residue. Fields, in order: clone size, J gene, V gene, CDR3 length, D gene, CDR3 DNA, CDR3 protein. The D gene is left open where the match is weak. Clone size is not always given. Where it is, it says once, few, many or a class for expanded clones.

clone size: -; J gene: TRBJ2-3; V gene: TRBV7-4; CDR3 length: 17; D gene: -; CDR3 DNA: TGTGCCAGCAGCTCCGCGTATCGGACAGAAAGCACAGATACGCAGTATTTT; CDR3 protein: CASSSAYRTESTDTQYF
clone size: -; J gene: TRBJ1-2; V gene: TRBV18; CDR3 length: 14; D gene: -; CDR3 DNA: TGTGCCAGCTCTCCAGACGACAGCTTCTATGGCTACACCTTC; CDR3 protein: CASSPDDSFYGYTF
clone size: -; J gene: TRBJ1-3; V gene: TRBV30; CDR3 length: 14; D gene: -; CDR3 DNA: TGTGCCTGGACGAACAGGGAGGGTGGAAACACCATATATTTT; CDR3 protein: CAWTNREGGNTIYF
clone size: many; J gene: TRBJ2-6; V gene: TRBV28; CDR3 length: 23; D gene: -; CDR3 DNA: TGTGCCAGCAGTTTCGGATATCGACAGGGTCAGAGACGGGAGTACTCTGGGGCCAACGTCCTGACTTTC; CDR3 protein: CASSFGYRQGQRREYSGANVLTF
clone size: -; J gene: TRBJ1-3; V gene: TRBV10-3; CDR3 length: 18; D gene: TRBD1; CDR3 DNA: TGTGCCATCAGTACCCCGAGGTCGGACAGGGGGTCTGGAAACACCATATATTTT; CDR3 protein: CAISTPRSDRGSGNTIYF
clone size: -; J gene: TRBJ1-2; V gene: TRBV6-6; CDR3 length: 13; D gene: -; CDR3 DNA: TGTGCCAGCAGTTATGGGGCTAACTATGGCTACACCTTC; CDR3 protein: CASSYGANYGYTF
clone size: -; J gene: TRBJ2-7; V gene: TRBV7-9; CDR3 length: 15; D gene: -; CDR3 DNA: TGTGCCAGCAGCCACAACGTTGAGACAGCCTACGAGCAGTACTTC; CDR3 protein: CASSHNVETAYEQYF
clone size: -; J gene: TRBJ2-7; V gene: TRBV19; CDR3 length: 15; D gene: TRBD2; CDR3 DNA: TGTGCCAGTAGTCTTGGACTAGCGGAGTCCTACGAGCAGTACTTC; CDR3 protein: CASSLGLAESYEQYF
clone size: few; J gene: TRBJ2-7; V gene: TRBV2; CDR3 length: 16; D gene: TRBD2; CDR3 DNA: TGTGCCAGCAAATCCGGGACTAGCGGGATAGATGCCGAGCAGTACTTC; CDR3 protein: CASKSGTSGIDAEQYF
clone size: -; J gene: TRBJ2-7; V gene: TRBV5-1; CDR3 length: 15; D gene: TRBD1; CDR3 DNA: TGCGCCAGCAGCTTGGCCGGGACAGGGATCCACGAGCAGTACTTC; CDR3 protein: CASSLAGTGIHEQYF
clone size: -; J gene: TRBJ2-2; V gene: TRBV4-3; CDR3 length: 14; D gene: -; CDR3 DNA: TGCGCCGGCAGCCAATCGACTAACACCGGGGAGCTGTTTTTT; CDR3 protein: CAGSQSTNTGELFF
clone size: -; J gene: TRBJ2-6; V gene: TRBV19; CDR3 length: 14; D gene: -; CDR3 DNA: TGTGCCAGTAGTCAGGGTGCTGGGGCCAACGTCCTGACTTTC; CDR3 protein: CASSQGAGANVLTF
clone size: -; J gene: TRBJ2-2; V gene: TRBV5-4; CDR3 length: 13; D gene: -; CDR3 DNA: TGTGCCAGCATCAATAGGGGCACCGGGGAGCTGTTTTTT; CDR3 protein: CASINRGTGELFF
clone size: -; J gene: TRBJ1-5; V gene: TRBV7-2; CDR3 length: 16; D gene: -; CDR3 DNA: TGTGCCAGCAGCTTATCCCCCCCAGGGCGCAATCAGCCCCAGCATTTT; CDR3 protein: CASSLSPPGRNQPQHF
clone size: -; J gene: TRBJ2-3; V gene: TRBV9; CDR3 length: 15; D gene: TRBD1; CDR3 DNA: TGTGCCAGCAGCGTAGCTGGACAGGGCACAGATACGCAGTATTTT; CDR3 protein: CASSVAGQGTDTQYF
clone size: -; J gene: TRBJ1-1; V gene: TRBV28; CDR3 length: 12; D gene: -; CDR3 DNA: TGTGCCAGCAGGTACAGGAGAACTGAAGCTTTCTTT; CDR3 protein: CASRYRRTEAFF
clone size: -; J gene: TRBJ2-1; V gene: TRBV7-3; CDR3 length: 16; D gene: TRBD2; CDR3 DNA: TGTGCCAGCAGCCCAATAGCGGGATCTTCCTACAATGAGCAGTTCTTC; CDR3 protein: CASSPIAGSSYNEQFF
clone size: few; J gene: TRBJ2-7; V gene: TRBV2; CDR3 length: 14; D gene: TRBD1; CDR3 DNA: TGTGCCAGCAGTGACTCCAGACAGGGCAGCGAGCAGTACTTC; CDR3 protein: CASSDSRQGSEQYF
clone size: -; J gene: TRBJ2-7; V gene: TRBV2; CDR3 length: 13; D gene: -; CDR3 DNA: TGTGCCAGCAGTGAAGAGGCAGGCTCCGAGCAGTACTTC; CDR3 protein: CASSEEAGSEQYF
clone size: few; J gene: TRBJ2-2; V gene: TRBV5-6; CDR3 length: 17; D gene: TRBD2; CDR3 DNA: TGTGCCAGCAGCTTGTCTAGCGGGAGAGGATTCACCGGGGAGCTGTTTTTT; CDR3 protein: CASSLSSGRGFTGELFF
clone size: -; J gene: TRBJ2-3; V gene: TRBV7-3; CDR3 length: 16; D gene: TRBD2; CDR3 DNA: TGTGCCAGCAGCCAGATAGCGGGAGGGCTCACAGATACGCAGTATTTT; CDR3 protein: CASSQIAGGLTDTQYF
clone size: -; J gene: TRBJ2-7; V gene: TRBV27; CDR3 length: 17; D gene: TRBD2; CDR3 DNA: TGTGCCAGCAGTTTTCCCCCGACTAGCGGGAGTTTGTGCGAGCAGTACTTC; CDR3 protein: CASSFPPTSGSLCEQYF
clone size: -; J gene: TRBJ1-1; V gene: TRBV9; CDR3 length: 15; D gene: -; CDR3 DNA: TGTGCCAGCAGCCCTGGGGGACAATGGGACACTGAAGCTTTCTTT; CDR3 protein: CASSPGGQWDTEAFF
clone size: -; J gene: TRBJ2-3; V gene: TRBV10-1; CDR3 length: 14; D gene: -; CDR3 DNA: TGCGCCAGCAGTGAGTGGTCTTTTCGGGATACGCAGTATTTT; CDR3 protein: CASSEWSFRDTQYF
clone size: -; J gene: TRBJ2-7; V gene: TRBV5-8; CDR3 length: 17; D gene: TRBD2; CDR3 DNA: TGTGCCAGCAGCCCCCTTTATAGCGGGGACTACCGGTACGAGCAGTACTTC; CDR3 protein: CASSPLYSGDYRYEQYF
clone size: -; J gene: TRBJ2-5; V gene: TRBV27; CDR3 length: 14; D gene: -; CDR3 DNA: TGTGCCAGCAGTTTATCGGCCCTCCGGGAGACCCAGTACTTC; CDR3 protein: CASSLSALRETQYF
clone size: -; J gene: TRBJ2-2; V gene: TRBV6-6; CDR3 length: 14; D gene: -; CDR3 DNA: TGTGCCAGCAAGTCAGGGACGGACACCGGGGAGCTGCTTTTT; CDR3 protein: CASKSGTDTGELLF
clone size: -; J gene: TRBJ2-3; V gene: TRBV11-2; CDR3 length: 18; D gene: TRBD2; CDR3 DNA: TGTGCCAGCAGCACCCGAGCTGGTTTAGCGGGAGGGACAGATACGCAGTATTTT; CDR3 protein: CASSTRAGLAGGTDTQYF
clone size: -; J gene: TRBJ1-5; V gene: TRBV15; CDR3 length: 14; D gene: -; CDR3 DNA: TGTGCCACCAGCAGGGACTTTAACAGTCAGCCCCAGCATTTT; CDR3 protein: CATSRDFNSQPQHF
clone size: -; J gene: TRBJ1-5; V gene: TRBV19; CDR3 length: 15; D gene: TRBD1; CDR3 DNA: TGTGCCAGTAGTATCAGGGGGCGTACCAATCAGCCCCAGCATTTT; CDR3 protein: CASSIRGRTNQPQHF
clone size: few; J gene: TRBJ2-1; V gene: TRBV2; CDR3 length: 11; D gene: TRBD2; CDR3 DNA: TGTGCCAGCAGTCCAACTAGCGGGAGTATCTTC; CDR3 protein: CASSPTSGSIF
clone size: few; J gene: TRBJ2-5; V gene: TRBV19; CDR3 length: 16; D gene: TRBD2; CDR3 DNA: TGTGCCAGTATCCAAAAAGAAGCGGGAGAGGGCGAGGCCCAGTACTTC; CDR3 protein: CASIQKEAGEGEAQYF
clone size: -; J gene: TRBJ1-1; V gene: TRBV19; CDR3 length: 11; D gene: -; CDR3 DNA: TGTGCCAGTAGTATCCTGTGGGCGACCTCTTTT; CDR3 protein: CASSILWATSF
clone size: -; J gene: TRBJ1-1; V gene: TRBV10-3; CDR3 length: 14; D gene: -; CDR3 DNA: TGTGCCATCAGTGCCACCTCGCGGCAGGGTGAAGCTTTCTTT; CDR3 protein: CAISATSRQGEAFF
clone size: -; J gene: TRBJ2-7; V gene: TRBV27; CDR3 length: 17; D gene: TRBD2; CDR3 DNA: TGTGCCAGCAGGACGATCAAATACGGGACTAGCAACTACGAGCAGTACTTC; CDR3 protein: CASRTIKYGTSNYEQYF
clone size: -; J gene: TRBJ2-7; V gene: TRBV7-2; CDR3 length: 14; D gene: -; CDR3 DNA: TGTGCCAGCAGCCCTCCCGAGGGACGTTACGAGCAGTACTTC; CDR3 protein: CASSPPEGRYEQYF
clone size: -; J gene: TRBJ1-5; V gene: TRBV5-1; CDR3 length: 15; D gene: TRBD1; CDR3 DNA: TGCGCCAGCAGCTTGGCGGGACAGGGCAATCAGCCCCAGCATTTT; CDR3 protein: CASSLAGQGNQPQHF
clone size: many; J gene: TRBJ2-7; V gene: TRBV7-2; CDR3 length: 15; D gene: TRBD2; CDR3 DNA: TGTGCCAGCAGCCCCCGGACTAGCGGGACCTACGAGCAGTACTTC; CDR3 protein: CASSPRTSGTYEQYF
clone size: -; J gene: TRBJ1-1; V gene: TRBV6-5; CDR3 length: 15; D gene: -; CDR3 DNA: TGTGCCAGCAGTTGGACGCCGGGACAGAACACTGAAGCTTTCTTT; CDR3 protein: CASSWTPGQNTEAFF
clone size: -; J gene: TRBJ2-7; V gene: TRBV28; CDR3 length: 15; D gene: TRBD1; CDR3 DNA: TGTGCCAGCAGTAGACAGGGTAAATTGACTTACGAGCAGTACTTC; CDR3 protein: CASSRQGKLTYEQYF
clone size: -; J gene: TRBJ2-3; V gene: TRBV6-1; CDR3 length: 19; D gene: -; CDR3 DNA: TGTGCCAGCAGTGAAGGGGGAGGGGGAGCCCTCCACCACACAGATACGCAGTATTTT; CDR3 protein: CASSEGGGGALHHTDTQYF
clone size: -; J gene: TRBJ2-1; V gene: TRBV21-1; CDR3 length: 19; D gene: -; CDR3 DNA: TGTGCCAGCAGCAGAACCGGGACTAGCGGGAGGAGCTCCTACAATGAGCAGTTCTTC; CDR3 protein: CASSRTGTSGRSSYNEQFF